The 20 T cell receptor beta chains reported below all come from one sample, sequenced in a study of response to subunit inactivated influenza vaccine. In TCRdb, the RT-PCR reads were re-called with MiXCR into one record per CDR3 protein. The table records roughly 710,000 distinct CDR3 sequences, 12% to 15% of them present only once. The starting material was PBMCs from blood, obtained 14 to 15 days before vaccination. The source of these receptors is a man between 45 and 60 years old who received an inactivated influenza vaccine.

This clonotype was recorded a few times. CDR3 bases: TGTGCCAGCAGCTTCACTAAGTACACCGGGGAGCTGTTTTTT. Translated, it gives CASSFTKYTGELFF. The chain employs TRBV7-8 and TRBJ2-2; no clear D. Germline V gives CDR1 SGHVS, CDR2 FQNEAQ. The V end lost 3 bases, the J end lost 3 bases, and 8 bases lay between the germline ends. The CDR3 is made up of 14 amino acids.

A few counts support this clonotype. The chain has TRBV24-1 and TRBJ2-1, with D tentatively TRBD2 (6 bases). The CDR3 loop spans 14 amino acids. Germline CDR1 reads KGHDR; CDR2 reads SFDVKD. Trimming pared 9 bases from V and 3 bases from J, leaving 14 bases between. The CDR3 sequence is CATSDGGIYNEQFF. The CDR3, as DNA: TGTGCCACCTCGGACGGCGGGATCTACAATGAGCAGTTCTTC.

This rearrangement joins TRBV3-1 to TRBJ2-7; D could derive from TRBD1 or TRBD2 (5 bases each). Germline CDR1 is LGHDT and CDR2 is YNNKEL (reference sequence). The CDR3 is made up of 13 amino acids. Trimming pared 6 bases from V and 7 bases from J, leaving 16 bases between. In DNA, the CDR3 is TGTGCCAGCAGACCCGGGACGTTTGGGGAGCAGTACTTC. This sequence encodes CASRPGTFGEQYF.

This chain connects TRBV4-1 to TRBJ1-3; D is undetermined. Germline V gene lookup returns CDR1 MGHRA and CDR2 YSYEKL. V shed 0 bases and J shed 1 base, with 4 bases lying between them. The CDR3 consists of 14 residues. CDR3 bases: TGCGCCAGCAGCCAAGACCCGTCTGGAAACACCATATATTTT. It yields the protein CASSQDPSGNTIYF.

This sequence joins TRBV3-1 and TRBJ1-4, with 8 bases lining up with TRBD1. Per the germline V gene, CDR1 is LGHDT and CDR2 is YNNKEL (reference sequence). Trimming cost V 3 bases and J 8 bases; bases outside gene matches: 8. CDR3 length equals 15 residues. The CDR3 DNA is TGTGCCAGCAGCCAGCTGGACAGGGATGGAGAAAAACTGTTTTTT. Translation: CASSQLDRDGEKLFF.

V is TRBV20-1 and J is TRBJ2-1; tentatively, D is TRBD2 (6 bases). Germline V gene lookup returns CDR1 DFQATT and CDR2 SNEGSKA (reference sequence). This CDR3 region has 18 residues. V dropped 3 bases and J dropped 9 bases, with 30 bases sitting between them. CDR3 sequence (DNA): TGCAGTGCTAGTGGGGAGCACCTTGCGGGAACTAGTTTTGGTGAGCAGTTCTTC. Translation: CSASGEHLAGTSFGEQFF.

The chain is built from TRBV5-1 and TRBJ1-3; D not resolved. The germline V gene has CDR1 SGHRS and CDR2 YFSETQ. Between the trimmed V and J ends, which lost 4 bases and 0 bases, there was a span of 11 bases. The length of the CDR3 is 15 residues. This CDR3 reads CASSNDGSSGNTIYF. The CDR3 DNA follows: TGCGCCAGCAGCAACGACGGCAGCTCTGGAAACACCATATATTTT.

The table lists this clonotype with a few counts. This chain uses TRBV14 with TRBJ2-5; 7 nucleotides line up with TRBD2. This CDR3 comprises 15 residues. V was pared by 3 bases and J by 5 bases, with 9 bases of the junction left unmatched. Germline lookup yields CDR1 SGHDN and CDR2 FVKESK. DNA for the CDR3: TGTGCCAGCAGCCAGTTTACTAGCGAGGGCGAGACCCAGTACTTC. Translation gives CASSQFTSEGETQYF.

This clonotype was found a few times. In DNA, the CDR3 is TGTGCCAGCAGCGTAGGCCCGGACGTGAGTCAGCCCCAGCATTTT. This codes for CASSVGPDVSQPQHF. V is TRBV9 and J is TRBJ1-5; no reliable D call. Germline CDR1 reads SGDLS; CDR2 reads YYNGEE. V lost 0 bases to trimming and J lost 6 bases, with 13 bases between them. The CDR3 spans 15 residues.

The chain is built from TRBV3-1 and TRBJ2-7, with 11 bases identical to TRBD2. Germline loops: CDR1 LGHDT, CDR2 YNNKEL (reference sequence). The CDR3 is 16 residues long. V lost 5 bases and J lost 0; bases outside the gene matches: 6. The CDR3 DNA is TGTGCCAGCAGCAACGGACTAGCGGGTGTCTCCTACGAGCAGTACTTC. Amino acid sequence: CASSNGLAGVSYEQYF.

This clonotype was recorded a few times. The rearrangement links TRBV20-1 to TRBJ1-1; TRBD1 might be the D (6 bases). This CDR3 comprises 14 residues. Germline CDR1 reads DFQATT; CDR2 reads SNEGSKA (reference sequence). Trimming left V 6 bases short and J 1 base short, with 15 bases between. The CDR3 loop reads CSAPRQVTNTEAFF. The CDR3 nucleotides read TGCAGTGCGCCGAGACAGGTAACGAACACTGAAGCTTTCTTT.

The rearrangement links TRBV5-1 to TRBJ1-3; TRBD1 aligns across 7 bases. This CDR3 spans 17 amino acids. Per germline, CDR1 SGHRS and CDR2 YFSETQ. The ends lost 0 bases at V and 4 bases at J; junction bases unmatched: 10. The CDR3 DNA sequence: TGCGCCAGCAGCTTGGCCCCCGACAGGGTGGAAGGAAACACCATATATTTT. Encoded protein: CASSLAPDRVEGNTIYF. Filled out from reference TRBV5-1 and TRBJ1-3, the complete variable domain reads KAGVTQTPRYLIKTRGQQVTLSCSPISGHRSVSWYQQTPGQGLQFLFEYFSETQRNKGNFPGRFSGRQFSNSRSEMNVSTLELGDSALYLCASSLAPDRVEGNTIYFGEGSWLTVV.

The chain recombines TRBV5-5 with TRBJ2-3; 12 bases agree with TRBD2. V gave up 1 base and J gave up 6 bases; unmatched junction bases: 3. The V gene's germline CDR1 is SGHKS and CDR2 YYEKEE (reference sequence). This CDR3 spans 15 amino acids. The CDR3 DNA reads TGTGCCAGCAGCTTGCCTAGCGGGGGGGTTGATACGCAGTATTTT. It translates to CASSLPSGGVDTQYF. The full variable domain, rest sourced from reference TRBV5-5 and TRBJ2-3, is DAGVTQSPTHLIKTRGQQVTLRCSPISGHKSVSWYQQVLGQGPQFIFQYYEKEERGRGNFPDRFSARQFPNYSSELNVNALLLGDSALYLCASSLPSGGVDTQYFGPGTRLTVL.

This clonotype was counted only a few times. V and J are TRBV5-6 and TRBJ2-2; possible D gene TRBD1, 5 bases. The V and J ends lost 3 bases and 2 bases respectively, with 14 bases between them. Germline-derived CDR1 and CDR2 are SGHDT and YYEEEE. The CDR3 totals 16 residues. This CDR3 reads CASSWQGGSNTGELFF. The DNA for the CDR3 is TGTGCCAGCAGCTGGCAGGGCGGTAGTAACACCGGGGAGCTGTTTTTT.

The rearrangement uses TRBV20-1 and TRBJ2-4, with D tentatively TRBD2 (5 bases). The V gene's germline CDR1 is DFQATT and CDR2 SNEGSKA (reference sequence). There are 16 residues in the CDR3. With 8 bases removed from V and 0 bases from J, the gap between germline ends came to 20 bases. The CDR3 loop reads CSSLKWGALAKNIQYF. CDR3 bases: TGCAGTTCTCTCAAATGGGGAGCCTTAGCCAAAAACATTCAGTACTTC.

The J gene is TRBJ1-6, the V gene TRBV5-5; 7 bases match TRBD1. CDR1 is SGHKS and CDR2 is YYEKEE in the germline V gene (reference sequence). The ends lost 5 bases at V and 8 bases at J; junction bases unmatched: 4. The CDR3 totals 13 residues. CDR3 DNA: TGTGCCAGCAGTATCAGGGGGGATTCACCCCTCCACTTT. Its protein product is CASSIRGDSPLHF.

This clonotype showed up many times. The chain has TRBV12-3 or TRBV12-4 and TRBJ2-7; 11 nucleotides line up with TRBD1. The CDR3 loop spans 13 amino acids. V was pared by 7 bases and J by 6 bases, with 5 bases of the junction left unmatched. The chain's CDR3 is CASKGQGAIEQYF. The CDR3 nucleotides read TGTGCCAGCAAAGGACAGGGGGCGATCGAGCAGTACTTC.

This chain connects TRBV9 to TRBJ1-2; D is ambiguous. CDR3 size: 15 residues. The V gene's germline CDR1 is SGDLS and CDR2 YYNGEE. V was clipped by 3 bases and J by 8 bases, with 20 bases between them. CDR3 bases: TGTGCCAGCAGCGCCCAGGATCGGGGAAAGCGGGGCTACACCTTC. This translates into CASSAQDRGKRGYTF.

This chain connects TRBV3-1 to TRBJ1-1, with D unclear. This CDR3 spans 16 amino acids. CDR1 LGHDT and CDR2 YNNKEL come from the germline V gene (reference sequence). V lost 3 bases to trimming and J lost 0 bases, with 14 bases between them. The CDR3 reads CASSQQRLGLNTEAFF. In nucleotides, the CDR3 is TGTGCCAGCAGCCAGCAGAGGTTGGGGTTGAACACTGAAGCTTTCTTT.

At least ten counts were recorded for this clonotype. V gene TRBV7-2 combines with J gene TRBJ2-2, with unresolved D. Germline values: CDR1 SGHTA, CDR2 FQGNSA. V dropped 5 bases and J dropped 3 bases, with 4 bases sitting between them. The CDR3 has 12 amino acids. CDR3 DNA: TGTGCCAGCAGCAGACACACCGGGGAGCTGTTTTTT. Encoded protein: CASSRHTGELFF.